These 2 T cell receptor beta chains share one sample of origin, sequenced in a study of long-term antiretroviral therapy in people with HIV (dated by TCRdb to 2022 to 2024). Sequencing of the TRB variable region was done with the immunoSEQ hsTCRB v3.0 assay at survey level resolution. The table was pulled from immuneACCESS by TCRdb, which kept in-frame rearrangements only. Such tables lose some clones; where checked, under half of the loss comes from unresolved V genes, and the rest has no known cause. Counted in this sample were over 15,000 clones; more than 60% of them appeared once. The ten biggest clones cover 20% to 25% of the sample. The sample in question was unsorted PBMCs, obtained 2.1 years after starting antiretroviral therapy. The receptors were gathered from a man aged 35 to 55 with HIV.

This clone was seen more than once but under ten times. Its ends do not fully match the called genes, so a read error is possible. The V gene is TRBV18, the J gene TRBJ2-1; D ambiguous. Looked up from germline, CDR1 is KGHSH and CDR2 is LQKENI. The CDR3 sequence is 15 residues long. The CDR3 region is CASSLVRNIYDEQFF. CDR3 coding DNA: TGTGCCAGCTCACTAGTTAGAAACATCTACGATGAGCAGTTCTTC.

The CDR3 DNA sequence: TGTGCCAGCAGTCCGACAGGTCGGGGCTACGAGCAGTACTTC. It specifies CASSPTGRGYEQYF. The rearrangement uses TRBV7-9 and TRBJ2-7; possible D gene TRBD1, 6 bases. Trimming took 6 bases from V and 3 from J, leaving 15 bases between them. CDR3 length equals 14 residues. Germline loops: CDR1 SEHNR, CDR2 FQNEAQ (reference sequence).